The T cell receptor beta chain under discussion was sequenced for a study of blood T cell repertoires in COVID-19. The wider study: The origin of the acute and convalescent COVID-19 samples was the United States, Italy and Spain. Sources were T cells, B-cell-depleted T cells, or PBMCs; the material itself was cDNA or gDNA.

This CDR3 is 16 amino acids long. Germline CDR1 is MDHEN and CDR2 is SYDVKM. V gave up 1 base and J gave up 8 bases; unmatched junction bases: 11. Original methodology: Scientists estimated how many nucleated cells there were by amplifying reference gene primers. The repertoire was sequenced with immunoSEQ multiplex PCR; TCRdb's copy has only in-frame clones and lacks some. V and J calls plus clone size are reproduced from that table; the DNA served to infer D and trimming. The sample lists approximately 360,000 clones; nearly 90% were seen once. The chain uses TRBV28 and TRBJ2-7, with 10 bases that match TRBD2. The receptor was isolated from a man younger than 35 with active or convalescent COVID-19. Sequenced sample: peripheral blood. CDR3 region: CASSLLDLAGDGKQYF. In nucleotides, the CDR3 is TGTGCCAGCAGTTTATTGGATCTAGCGGGAGATGGGAAGCAGTACTTC.